The 10 T cell receptor beta chains reported below all come from one sample, sequenced in a study of PD-L1 blockade in urothelial cancer. The sample's time point: peripheral blood 6 weeks after treatment start. Clones were read by immunoSEQ multiplex PCR, and TCRdb kept only the in-frame ones, dropping some. This table holds about 76,000 clones, approximately 90% found once. Sequences were derived from PBMCs, sampled around atezolizumab (anti-PD-L1) treatment. The origin of the receptors is a woman aged 80 or over with urothelial cancer.

This sequence joins TRBV14 and TRBJ2-5, with TRBD1 matching 9 bases. Germline CDR1 is SGHDN and CDR2 is FVKESK. Losses at the gene ends were 3 bases for V and 1 base for J; bases not matched to a gene: 3. This CDR3 region has 15 residues. CDR3 sequence: CASSHWGQGQETQYF. As DNA, the CDR3 is TGTGCCAGCAGCCACTGGGGACAGGGCCAAGAGACCCAGTACTTC.

The sample holds a few counts of this clone. The rearrangement joins TRBV6-1 to TRBJ1-5, with TRBD1 as a possible D gene (5 bases). This CDR3 is 14 amino acids long. V was pared by 2 bases and J by 6 bases, with 11 bases between. Germline-derived CDR1 and CDR2 are MNHNS and SASEGT. CDR3 DNA sequence: TGTGCCAGCAGTGAACTAGGGGCTCGTCAGCCCCAGCATTTT. It specifies CASSELGARQPQHF.

The chain has TRBV10-3 and TRBJ1-1; D uncertain. The germline CDR1 and CDR2 sequences are ENHRY and SYGVKD. Trimming left V 6 bases short and J 5 bases short, with 10 bases between. The CDR3 loop spans 12 amino acids. CDR3 in DNA: TGTGCCATCAGAGCCGCGGGGACTGAAGCTTTCTTT. It is translated as CAIRAAGTEAFF.

The V gene is TRBV9, the J gene TRBJ2-3, with D tentatively TRBD2 (6 bases). Germline CDR1 reads SGDLS; CDR2 reads YYNGEE. The CDR3 length is 17 residues. The V end lost 0 bases, the J end lost 4 bases, and 18 bases lay between the germline ends. The CDR3: CASSVAGRVGGPDTQYF. CDR3 DNA sequence: TGTGCCAGCAGCGTAGCTGGGCGGGTGGGGGGTCCAGATACGCAGTATTTT.

The chain is built from TRBV5-1 and TRBJ2-3; 8 nucleotides line up with TRBD2. Losses at the gene ends were 4 bases for V and 0 bases for J; bases not matched to a gene: 1. CDR1 and CDR2 from the germline V gene are SGHRS and YFSETQ. The CDR3 has 14 amino acids. The CDR3 nucleotides read TGCGCCAGCAGCACTAGCGGAAGCACAGATACGCAGTATTTT. This codes for CASSTSGSTDTQYF.

The chain couples TRBV20-1 to TRBJ2-1; D is perhaps TRBD2 (6 bases). From germline, CDR1 is DFQATT and CDR2 SNEGSKA (reference sequence). The CDR3 length is 10 residues. Trimming took 5 bases from V and 15 from J, leaving 14 bases between them. CDR3 DNA sequence: TGCAGTGCTCGTAACGACGGGGGGTTCTTC. As protein: CSARNDGGFF.

This chain links TRBV28 with TRBJ2-7; 7 bases agree with TRBD2. The CDR3 is 16 residues long. Germline assignment: CDR1 MDHEN and CDR2 SYDVKM. J was trimmed by 2 bases and V by 5 bases; bases with no gene match: 12. CDR3 in amino acids: CASSPGGAVPTYEQYF. The CDR3 DNA sequence: TGTGCCAGCAGTCCGGGGGGAGCGGTCCCGACCTACGAGCAGTACTTC.

This clone showed up just once. The J gene is TRBJ1-5, the V gene TRBV2; 7 bases are shared with TRBD1. J gave up 6 bases and V 5 bases, and 10 bases lay outside the gene matches. Germline V CDR1 and CDR2: SNHLY, FYNNEI. This CDR3 is built from 15 residues. CDR3 bases: TGTGCCAGCAGTCCAAGAGGGGACAGAGGTCAGCCCCAGCATTTT. Translated, it gives CASSPRGDRGQPQHF.

This chain connects TRBV18 to TRBJ2-6, with unresolved D. Germline V CDR1 and CDR2: KGHSH, LQKENI. There are 15 residues in the CDR3. The V end lost 3 bases, the J end lost 2 bases, and 8 bases lay between the germline ends. The CDR3 here is CASSPSVPGANVLTF. Written as DNA, the CDR3 is TGTGCCAGCTCACCTTCGGTACCTGGGGCCAACGTCCTGACTTTC.

The sample holds one count of this clone. The rearrangement joins TRBV15 to TRBJ1-5, with D perhaps TRBD1 (6 bases). Trimming pared 5 bases from V and 3 bases from J, leaving 17 bases between. The CDR3 covers 16 residues. Per the germline V gene, CDR1 is LNHNV and CDR2 is YYDKDF (reference sequence). The CDR3 sequence: CATSGGAGGSNQPQHF. The CDR3 DNA is TGTGCCACCAGCGGGGGGGCGGGGGGGTCCAATCAGCCCCAGCATTTT. Combining the CDR3 with reference TRBV15 and TRBJ1-5 gives the whole variable domain DAMVIQNPRYQVTQFGKPVTLSCSQTLNHNVMYWYQQKSSQAPKLLFHYYDKDFNNEADTPDNFQSRRPNTSFCFLDIRSPGLGDTAMYLCATSGGAGGSNQPQHFGDGTRLSIL.